The present T cell receptor (beta chain) was sequenced within a study of T-cell reconstitution after alpha-beta-depleted transplantation in children. Unique molecular identifiers were used in preparing the TCRbeta library. TCRdb re-called the PCR reads with MiXCR, one entry per CDR3 protein. The sample shows roughly 500,000 distinct CDR3 sequences, around a third of them seen only once. This clonotype came up a few times. Germline V gene lookup returns CDR1 SGHTA and CDR2 FQGTGA. The CDR3 has 15 residues. V lost 0 bases, J lost 2 bases, and 10 bases lay in between. The sequenced sample was PBMCs from the stem cell graft donor, obtained from the stem cell graft. The chain couples TRBV7-3 to TRBJ2-5; D gene uncertain. The receptor was derived from a human donor who donated a stem cell graft to a child with aplastic anemia. The CDR3: CASSLTSVPQETQYF. The CDR3 DNA reads TGTGCCAGCAGCTTAACATCGGTCCCTCAAGAGACCCAGTACTTC.